One and the same sample provided the 20 T cell receptor beta chains below, sequenced in a study of early T cells in non-severe SARS-CoV-2 infection. TCRdb ran MiXCR on the 5' RACE reads and lists one entry per CDR3 protein. The sample holds some 18,000 distinct CDR3 sequences, 5.9% seen once. The sequenced material came from whole blood. The origin of the receptors is an adult who was a healthcare worker with PCR-confirmed SARS-CoV-2 infection or an uninfected control (not recorded which).

This clonotype appeared many times. The chain is built from TRBV6-1 and TRBJ2-3; unclear D gene. The CDR3 extends over 13 amino acids. Trimming left V 3 bases short and J 6 bases short, with 10 bases between. Germline CDR1 is MNHNS and CDR2 is SASEGT. The CDR3 nucleotides are TGTGCCAGCAGTGACAGGCTGGTTGATACGCAGTATTTT. It is translated as CASSDRLVDTQYF.

This clonotype showed up many times. This rearrangement joins TRBV7-8 to TRBJ1-1, with TRBD1 matching over 7 bases. This CDR3 contains 13 residues. Germline CDR1 SGHVS, CDR2 FQNEAQ. J was trimmed by 8 bases and V by 0 bases; bases with no gene match: 3. In nucleotides, the CDR3 is TGTGCCAGCAGCTTAGCGGTGGACAGGGAAGCTTTCTTT. This encodes CASSLAVDREAFF.

On this clonotype: This may be a read error, as it is one base from a much larger clone. The CDR3 end shows no conserved phenylalanine or tryptophan, and so a read error is likely. The chain has TRBV28 and TRBJ2-3; D gene uncertain. This CDR3 contains 12 residues. CDR1 and CDR2 (germline): MDHEN, SYDVKM. V lost 3 bases to trimming and J lost 2 bases, with 3 bases between them. As DNA, the CDR3 is TGTGCCAGCAGTTTCATCACAGATACGCAGTATTCT. Its translation is CASSFITDTQYS.

This clonotype was picked up many times. This chain connects TRBV29-1 to TRBJ1-3; unclear D gene. There are 13 residues in the CDR3. Germline V gene lookup returns CDR1 SQVTM and CDR2 ANQGSEA. Trimming left V 3 bases short and J 0 bases short, with 6 bases between. This CDR3 is CSVEYISGNTIYF. The CDR3 DNA reads TGCAGCGTTGAGTACATCTCTGGAAACACCATATATTTT.

The chain is built from TRBV1 and TRBJ2-7; the table's TRBD1 call for D was not verified on the DNA. TRBV1 is given as a pseudogene. This CDR3 spans 16 amino acids. CDR3 sequence (DNA): TGCACCAGCAGCCAAGACCCACAGGGGAGTTCGTACGAGCAGTACTTC. This sequence encodes CTSSQDPQGSSYEQYF.

This chain joins TRBV9 and TRBJ1-6, with D hard to call. The CDR3 runs to 13 residues. In germline, CDR1 is SGDLS, CDR2 YYNGEE. Trimming took 4 bases from V and 6 from J, leaving 8 bases between them. The CDR3 DNA reads TGTGCCAGCAGCTCCTCGTCTAATTCACCCCTCCACTTT. This translates into CASSSSSNSPLHF.

Many counts were recorded for this clonotype. The chain employs TRBV19 and TRBJ1-5; D is uncertain. This CDR3 spans 14 amino acids. V was shortened by 4 bases and J by 9 bases, with 16 bases between the two germline ends. The germline CDR1 and CDR2 sequences are LNHDA and SQIVND (reference sequence). The CDR3 DNA sequence: TGTGCCAGTAGTACCCCCTCTTCTCGGGGGCCCCAGCATTTT. Translated, it gives CASSTPSSRGPQHF.

Ten or more counts support this clonotype. The CDR3 bases are TGTGCCAGCAGTCCGGGGGGTACTAATGAAAAACTGTTTTTT. Its translation is CASSPGGTNEKLFF. The chain carries TRBV28 and TRBJ1-4, with D maybe TRBD1 (5 bases). Trimming removed 5 bases from V and 2 bases from J, with 9 bases in between. Germline lookup yields CDR1 MDHEN and CDR2 SYDVKM. The CDR3 is 14 residues long.

This clonotype came up many times. The rearrangement joins TRBV29-1 to TRBJ2-5; 10 bases agree with TRBD1. CDR3 length: 12 amino acids. V shed 7 bases and J 5 bases; nucleotides not matched to a gene: 4. The germline CDR1 and CDR2 sequences are SQVTM and ANQGSEA. In DNA, the CDR3 is TGCAGCGCGACAGGGGGCGATGAGACCCAGTACTTC. Protein sequence: CSATGGDETQYF.

This clonotype showed up many times. J is TRBJ2-2 and V is TRBV27; D unclear. V dropped 5 bases and J dropped 2 bases, with 3 bases sitting between them. The CDR3 is made up of 12 amino acids. The germline CDR1 and CDR2 sequences are MNHEY and SMNVEV (reference sequence). The CDR3 loop is CASSLNTGELFF. The CDR3 nucleotides read TGTGCCAGCAGTCTCAACACCGGGGAGCTGTTTTTT.

The chain employs TRBV11-2 and TRBJ2-5; 8 bases line up with TRBD2. Germline CDR1 SGHAT, CDR2 FQNNGV. The CDR3 consists of 15 residues. V gave up 4 bases and J gave up 4 bases; unmatched junction bases: 8. In DNA, the CDR3 is TGTGCCAGCAGCTCAGCGGGAGCGCAGGGAGAGACCCAGTACTTC. Its protein product is CASSSAGAQGETQYF.

This clonotype was seen a handful of times. A much larger clone differs by one base, so this may be a read error. The J gene is TRBJ2-7, the V gene TRBV7-7; TRBD2 matches at 13 bases. There are 15 residues in the CDR3. The germline gives CDR1 SSHAT, CDR2 FNYEAQ (reference sequence). CDR3 residues: CVSSETGTSGTKQYF. The CDR3 DNA is TGTGTCAGCAGCGAAACGGGGACTAGCGGGACTAAGCAGTACTTC. Together with reference TRBV7-7 and TRBJ2-7, the CDR3 gives the full variable domain: GAGVSQSPRYKVTKRGQDVTLRCDPISSHATLYWYQQALGQGPEFLTYFNYEAQPDKSGLPSDRFSAERPEGSISTLTIQRTEQRDSAMYRCVSSETGTSGTKQYFGPGTRLTVT.

This clonotype is medium-sized (0.01 to 0.1%) in the sample. V and J are TRBV18 and TRBJ2-7; the D gene is possibly TRBD1 (6 bases). The CDR3 length is 13 residues. CDR1 is KGHSH, CDR2 LQKENI, per germline. Trimming removed 2 bases at V and 5 bases at J, with 10 bases between. CDR3 residues: CASSPGQGHEQYF. CDR3 in DNA: TGTGCCAGCTCACCAGGGCAGGGGCACGAGCAGTACTTC.

This clonotype was detected ten times or more. The rearrangement uses TRBV3-1 and TRBJ1-5, with D uncertain. With 1 base removed from V and 4 bases from J, the gap between germline ends came to 5 bases. This CDR3 spans 13 amino acids. Germline CDR1 reads LGHDT; CDR2 reads YNNKEL (reference sequence). In DNA, the CDR3 is TGTGCCAGCAGCCAAGGCTCTAATCAGCCCCAGCATTTT. Translated, it gives CASSQGSNQPQHF.

This clonotype was seen at least ten times. The junction departs from the called germline gene at one end, perhaps through a read error. This chain joins TRBV10-3 and TRBJ2-6, with 8 positions matching TRBD1. There are 15 residues in the CDR3. The V gene's germline CDR1 is ENHRY and CDR2 SYGVKD. The CDR3 reads CALRQGIGGANVLTF. The CDR3 DNA sequence: TGTGCCCTCAGACAGGGGATAGGTGGGGCCAACGTCCTGACTTTC.

This clonotype has a count of ten or more. The rearrangement links TRBV21-1 to TRBJ2-7; the tabulated D call, TRBD1, remains unverified against the DNA. TRBV21-1 is recorded as a pseudogene. There are 15 residues in the CDR3. This CDR3 reads CASSKGARGSSEQYF. The CDR3 DNA sequence: TGTGCCAGCAGCAAAGGTGCTAGGGGATCTTCCGAGCAGTACTTC.

J is TRBJ2-7 and V is TRBV28; D possibly matches TRBD1 or TRBD2 (7 bases each). This CDR3 region has 14 residues. The V end lost 6 bases, the J end lost 7 bases, and 19 bases lay between the germline ends. Germline values: CDR1 MDHEN, CDR2 SYDVKM. The CDR3 coding sequence is TGTGCCAGCAGAGGGGGGGGACAGCGCGTAGAGCAGTACTTC. Its translation: CASRGGGQRVEQYF.

This clonotype showed up many times. This chain uses TRBV14 with TRBJ1-1; possible D gene TRBD1, 6 bases. This CDR3 has 14 amino acids. Germline V CDR1 and CDR2: SGHDN, FVKESK. V lost 1 base, J lost 4 bases, and 10 bases lay in between. CDR3 DNA: TGTGCCAGCAGCCAAGTGCAGGGGACCACTGAAGCTTTCTTT. This gives the protein CASSQVQGTTEAFF.

In this sample, this clonotype turned up many times. This rearrangement joins TRBV19 to TRBJ1-6; D gene uncertain. This CDR3 has 15 residues. Germline V lookup: CDR1 LNHDA, CDR2 SQIVND (reference sequence). V lost 4 bases and J 0 bases, leaving 7 bases between the germline ends. CDR3 in DNA: TGTGCCAGTAGTACCCGGGACTCCTATAATTCACCCCTCCACTTT. This translates into CASSTRDSYNSPLHF.

In its sample, this clonotype was seen many times. The V call is TRBV27, the J call TRBJ1-1; the D is unclear. CDR1 is MNHEY and CDR2 is SMNVEV in the germline V gene (reference sequence). Trimming removed 0 bases from V and 5 bases from J, with 16 bases in between. This CDR3 region has 16 residues. CDR3 residues: CASSLSKWAPRTEAFF. The CDR3 nucleotides read TGTGCCAGCAGTTTATCTAAGTGGGCACCGCGGACTGAAGCTTTCTTT.